The 24 T cell receptor beta chains below were found in one sample sequenced in a study of blood T cell repertoires in COVID-19. Sequencing was performed with immunoSEQ multiplex PCR; in TCRdb, only in-frame clones are kept and a portion is missing. The table shows 68,000 or so clones, with 86% occurring only once. The sample consisted of peripheral blood. Receptors were obtained from a man aged 25 to 40 with acute or convalescent COVID-19.

The rearrangement links TRBV5-1 to TRBJ2-7; TRBD2 is a possible D gene (6 bases). Germline CDR1 SGHRS, CDR2 YFSETQ. V gave up 3 bases and J gave up 8 bases, with 12 bases separating them. The CDR3 runs to 12 residues. The CDR3 reads CASSSPSAQQYF. CDR3 nucleotides: TGCGCCAGCAGCTCCCCTAGCGCTCAGCAGTACTTC.

This sequence joins TRBV28 and TRBJ1-4; 7 nucleotides line up with TRBD1. The V segment lost 3 bases and the J segment 8 bases; nucleotides outside the gene matches: 9. The CDR3 is 15 amino acids. Germline V gene data show CDR1 as MDHEN and CDR2 as SYDVKM. This chain's CDR3 is CASSLRQGRGEKLFF. The CDR3 coding sequence is TGTGCCAGCAGTTTGAGACAGGGCCGGGGGGAAAAACTGTTTTTT. The complete variable domain, with remaining parts taken from reference TRBV28 and TRBJ1-4, reads DVKVTQSSRYLVKRTGEKVFLECVQDMDHENMFWYRQDPGLGLRLIYFSYDVKMKEKGDIPEGYSVSREKKERFSLILESASTNQTSMYLCASSLRQGRGEKLFFGSGTQLSVL.

The V and J genes are TRBV7-9 and TRBJ1-2, with 7 bases lining up with TRBD1. Trimming cost V 4 bases and J 6 bases; bases outside gene matches: 11. CDR1 is SEHNR, CDR2 FQNEAQ, per germline (reference sequence). This CDR3 region has 15 residues. In DNA, the CDR3 is TGTGCCAGCAGCTCGGCGCCGACAGGGATGAATGGCTACACCTTC. Encoded protein: CASSSAPTGMNGYTF.

This clone was seen once. The chain carries TRBV19 and TRBJ1-2, with 8 bases aligning to TRBD1. V shed 11 bases, J shed 9 bases, and the junction held 20 bases outside the gene matches. CDR1 and CDR2 from the germline V gene are LNHDA and SQIVND (reference sequence). The CDR3 consists of 15 residues. Here the CDR3 reads CASQGQGEDYDRYTF. Written as DNA, the CDR3 is TGTGCCTCCCAAGGACAGGGAGAAGATTATGATCGCTACACCTTC.

The V and J genes are TRBV7-2 and TRBJ2-7, with 7 positions matching TRBD1. The germline gives CDR1 SGHTA, CDR2 FQGNSA. CDR3 length: 15 amino acids. V trimming: 6 bases; J trimming: 1 base; junction bases outside the gene matches: 9. CDR3 amino acids: CASRTTGAGSYEQYF. The CDR3 DNA sequence: TGTGCCAGCAGGACAACAGGGGCAGGGTCCTACGAGCAGTACTTC.

The rearrangement links TRBV30 to TRBJ1-2; TRBD1 aligns across 7 bases. J gave up 3 bases and V 3 bases, and 13 bases lay outside the gene matches. This CDR3 is built from 16 residues. From germline, CDR1 is GTSNPN and CDR2 SVGIG (reference sequence). The chain's CDR3 is CAWRAGTAFPYYGYTF. CDR3 nucleotide sequence: TGTGCCTGGAGGGCCGGGACAGCCTTCCCGTACTATGGCTACACCTTC.

The rearrangement joins TRBV6-5 to TRBJ2-1; TRBD1 matches at 10 bases. The CDR3 loop spans 15 amino acids. Germline trimming cut 2 bases from V and 3 bases from J; bases unmatched to any gene: 1. Germline CDR1 reads MNHEY; CDR2 reads SVGAGI. CDR3 amino acids: CASSYGDRGYNEQFF. CDR3 bases: TGTGCCAGCAGTTACGGGGACAGGGGCTACAATGAGCAGTTCTTC.

V gene TRBV14 combines with J gene TRBJ1-1, with 9 bases lining up with TRBD1. Per germline, CDR1 SGHDN and CDR2 FVKESK. This CDR3 spans 14 amino acids. J gave up 11 bases and V 4 bases, and 11 bases lay outside the gene matches. The DNA for the CDR3 is TGTGCCAGCAGCCGCCCAACAGGGGGCGCCACGGCTTTCTTT. Amino acids: CASSRPTGGATAFF.

The chain has TRBV10-3 and TRBJ2-6; 9 bases are shared with TRBD1. J was trimmed by 2 bases and V by 6 bases; bases with no gene match: 2. Germline-derived CDR1 and CDR2 are ENHRY and SYGVKD. The CDR3 sequence is 15 residues long. The CDR3 spells CAIRGQGTGANVLTF. Here the CDR3 DNA reads TGTGCCATCAGGGGACAGGGCACTGGGGCCAACGTCCTGACTTTC.

The count of this clone is one. One end of the junction is discordant with germline, which a read error may explain. The chain combines TRBV28 with TRBJ1-5; D perhaps matches TRBD1 (6 bases). CDR1 is MDHEN, CDR2 SYDVKM, per germline. The CDR3 totals 15 residues. CDR3 in amino acids: CASREQGRSDQPQHF. In DNA, the CDR3 is TGTGCCAGCAGAGAACAGGGTCGTAGCGATCAGCCCCAGCATTTT. The entire variable domain, with the rest obtained from reference TRBV28 and TRBJ1-5, is as follows: DVKVTQSSRYLVKRTGEKVFLECVQDMDHENMFWYRQDPGLGLRLIYFSYDVKMKEKGDIPEGYSVSREKKERFSLILESASTNQTSMYLCASREQGRSDQPQHFGDGTRLSIL.

This clone was counted between two and nine times. The chain employs TRBV7-9 and TRBJ1-1; D is unclear. Trimming removed 5 bases from V and 4 bases from J, with 8 bases in between. Germline values: CDR1 SEHNR, CDR2 FQNEAQ (reference sequence). This CDR3 contains 12 residues. The CDR3 protein is CASSLLGTEAFF. The CDR3 bases are TGTGCCAGCAGCCTCCTCGGCACTGAAGCTTTCTTT.

The gene calls are TRBV12-3 or TRBV12-4 and TRBJ2-7; unclear D gene. Trimming took off 7 bases at V and 1 base at J, with 11 bases between the two ends. CDR3 length: 13 residues. For the CDR3, the DNA is TGTGCCAGCACCTCCAGCGCATCCTACGAGCAGTACTTC. This encodes CASTSSASYEQYF.

V usage is TRBV18 and J usage is TRBJ1-1; 7 bases are shared with TRBD1. Trimming removed 7 bases from V and 0 bases from J; junction bases left unmatched: 8. The CDR3 runs to 15 residues. Looked up from germline, CDR1 is KGHSH and CDR2 is LQKENI. The CDR3: CASCQTGNLNTEAFF. The CDR3 nucleotides read TGTGCCAGCTGCCAGACAGGGAACCTGAACACTGAAGCTTTCTTT.

There are a few counts of this clone. V is TRBV11-2 and J is TRBJ2-3; TRBD2 matches 11 bases. Germline CDR1 is SGHAT and CDR2 is FQNNGV. This CDR3 has 15 amino acids. With V trimmed by 4 bases and J by 4 bases, 4 bases remained unmatched. The CDR3 DNA follows: TGTGCCAGCAGCTCAACTAGCGGGAGCCCAGATACGCAGTATTTT. As protein: CASSSTSGSPDTQYF.

V usage is TRBV2 and J usage is TRBJ2-1; D is undetermined. The germline gives CDR1 SNHLY, CDR2 FYNNEI. With 5 bases removed from V and 10 bases from J, the gap between germline ends came to 9 bases. This CDR3 spans 11 amino acids. DNA for the CDR3: TGTGCCAGCAGTTTAGCCGCGGAGCAGTTCTTC. Its translation: CASSLAAEQFF. Complete variable domain (other parts from reference TRBV2 and TRBJ2-1): EPEVTQTPSHQVTQMGQEVILRCVPISNHLYFYWYRQILGQKVEFLVSFYNNEISEKSEIFDDQFSVERPDGSNFTLKIRSTKLEDSAMYFCASSLAAEQFFGPGTRLTVL.

The genes are TRBV7-8 and TRBJ2-3; no definite D call. The CDR3 length is 13 residues. Looked up from germline, CDR1 is SGHVS and CDR2 is FQNEAQ. Trimming took off 0 bases at V and 4 bases at J, with 5 bases between the two ends. The CDR3 DNA follows: TGTGCCAGCAGCTTAGCAATCGCAGATACGCAGTATTTT. It encodes CASSLAIADTQYF.

The V call is TRBV7-2, the J call TRBJ2-5; possible D gene TRBD1, 6 bases. Per germline, CDR1 SGHTA and CDR2 FQGNSA. Trimming removed 5 bases at V and 4 bases at J, with 14 bases between. The CDR3 has 14 amino acids. CDR3 bases: TGTGCCAGCAGCCGGATACAGGGCGGAGAGACCCAGTACTTC. Amino acids: CASSRIQGGETQYF.

This chain connects TRBV4-1 to TRBJ2-7, with 9 bases fitting TRBD2. The CDR3 is made up of 14 amino acids. Losses at the gene ends were 4 bases for V and 10 bases for J; bases not matched to a gene: 11. The germline V gene encodes CDR1 MGHRA and CDR2 YSYEKL. The CDR3 DNA is TGCGCCAGCAGCCTAGATGTAGCGGGAGCTTCTCAGTACTTC. This gives the protein CASSLDVAGASQYF.

This rearrangement joins TRBV7-2 to TRBJ2-1; 12 bases map to TRBD2. The J segment lost 5 bases and the V segment lost 3 bases, leaving 14 bases of the junction unmatched. From germline, CDR1 is SGHTA and CDR2 FQGNSA. This CDR3 comprises 19 residues. For the CDR3, the DNA is TGTGCCAGCAGCTTGCTAGCGGGAGGGCTGTTCAGCCCCAACAATGAGCAGTTCTTC. As protein: CASSLLAGGLFSPNNEQFF.

With respect to this clone: Other DNA sequences in this specimen translate into the identical CDR3. The chain uses TRBV6-5 and TRBJ1-5; D is perhaps TRBD1 (5 bases). The germline V gene has CDR1 MNHEY and CDR2 SVGAGI. The CDR3 totals 13 residues. V gave up 8 bases and J gave up 4 bases, with 12 bases separating them. In nucleotides, the CDR3 is TGTGCCAGCTCACACAGGAGTAATCAGCCCCAGCATTTT. It yields the protein CASSHRSNQPQHF.

This clone has only a few counts. The DNA for the CDR3 is TGTGCCAGCAGTTACTTGCGTACAGGGCGTCAGCCCCAGCATTTT. Residues: CASSYLRTGRQPQHF. The chain has TRBV28 and TRBJ1-5; weak D call: TRBD1 (6 bases). Germline values: CDR1 MDHEN, CDR2 SYDVKM. The V gene lost 4 bases and the J gene lost 6 bases, with 16 bases spanning the gap. CDR3 length: 15 amino acids.

The rearrangement joins TRBV6-4 to TRBJ2-3, with 9 nucleotides matching TRBD2. The germline V gene has CDR1 MRHNA and CDR2 SNTAGT. The V and J ends lost 2 bases and 4 bases, in that order; junction bases with no gene match: 7. The CDR3 runs 16 residues. The chain's CDR3 is CASSDLAGTGSDTQYF. CDR3 DNA: TGTGCCAGCAGTGACCTAGCGGGAACGGGTTCAGATACGCAGTATTTT.

The chain employs TRBV6-5 and TRBJ1-2; D not resolved. Germline CDR1 reads MNHEY; CDR2 reads SVGAGI. V dropped 8 bases and J dropped 8 bases, with 21 bases sitting between them. The length of the CDR3 is 14 residues. CDR3 amino acids: CASSVGSPHGGYTF. In DNA, the CDR3 is TGTGCCAGCTCAGTCGGGTCGCCCCACGGGGGCTACACCTTC.

The rearrangement joins TRBV4-3 to TRBJ2-3; 9 bases are shared with TRBD2. This CDR3 is built from 17 residues. Germline CDR1 and CDR2: LGHNA and YSLEER. Trimming at V came to 5 bases and at J to 4 bases, leaving 13 bases not matched to a gene. CDR3 sequence reads: CASSTRPLAGISDTQYF. For the CDR3, the DNA is TGCGCCAGCAGCACCCGCCCCCTAGCGGGAATCTCAGATACGCAGTATTTT.